These 12 T cell receptor beta chains share one sample of origin, sequenced in a study of OX40 agonist ivuxolimab in advanced cancers. TCRdb keeps only in-frame clones here, not all; method: immunoSEQ multiplex PCR. The sample shows fewer than 85,000 clones, 86% of them seen only once. The starting material was CD4+ or CD8+ T cells sorted from blood, obtained in a trial of the OX40 agonist ivuxolimab. Receptors were obtained from an adult with an advanced solid tumor such as melanoma, head and neck, liver or kidney cancer.

The chain carries TRBV7-2 and TRBJ2-2; 8 nucleotides line up with TRBD2. CDR3 length equals 18 residues. Trimming removed 7 bases from V and 4 bases from J; junction bases left unmatched: 17. CDR1 is SGHTA and CDR2 is FQGNSA in the germline V gene. The CDR3 sequence: CASTPSGVAGRVTGELFF. CDR3 sequence (DNA): TGTGCCAGCACCCCCTCCGGTGTAGCGGGACGGGTCACCGGGGAGCTGTTTTTT.

The CDR3 coding sequence is TGCAGCGTTGTCCGGGACAACTATGGCTACACCTTC. The encoded protein is CSVVRDNYGYTF. The gene calls are TRBV29-1 and TRBJ1-2; TRBD1 might be the D (5 bases). Deletions cut 4 bases from V and 2 bases from J, with 8 bases between. Germline V gene lookup returns CDR1 SQVTM and CDR2 ANQGSEA. This CDR3 contains 12 residues.

The V and J genes are TRBV5-1 and TRBJ2-2, with TRBD2 matching 8 bases. This CDR3 comprises 15 residues. Germline CDR1 is SGHRS and CDR2 is YFSETQ. V shed 2 bases and J 5 bases; nucleotides not matched to a gene: 5. The CDR3 loop is CASSFRTSSTGELFF. The CDR3 DNA follows: TGCGCCAGCAGCTTCCGGACTAGCTCGACCGGGGAGCTGTTTTTT.

In this sample, this clone turned up a few times. In the same sample, other DNA sequences code for this CDR3. The rearrangement uses TRBV6-5 and TRBJ2-7; 10 bases match TRBD2. CDR1 and CDR2 from the germline V gene are MNHEY and SVGAGI. The CDR3 has 14 amino acids. V gave up 4 bases and J gave up 3 bases; unmatched junction bases: 3. The CDR3 reads CASSSLAGGYEQYF. The DNA for the CDR3 is TGTGCCAGCAGTTCCTTAGCGGGGGGCTACGAGCAGTACTTC.

CDR3 region: CATSRQKFRDSPHEAFF. Written as DNA, the CDR3 is TGTGCCACCAGCAGGCAGAAATTCCGGGACAGCCCCCATGAAGCTTTCTTT. This sequence joins TRBV15 and TRBJ1-1, with 7 bases aligning to TRBD1. In germline, CDR1 is LNHNV, CDR2 YYDKDF (reference sequence). This CDR3 contains 17 residues. Unmatched junction bases numbered 17, after V lost 3 bases and J lost 7 bases.

This chain connects TRBV7-3 to TRBJ2-3, with D possibly being TRBD2 (5 bases). The CDR3 runs to 14 residues. Trimming stripped 5 bases from V and 2 bases from J, with 11 bases between. Germline V CDR1 and CDR2: SGHTA, FQGTGA. The CDR3 bases are TGTGCCAGCAGCCCGGAGGTCCTCACAGATACGCAGTATTTT. This encodes CASSPEVLTDTQYF.

The chain recombines TRBV29-1 with TRBJ2-7; D uncertain. The CDR3 has 15 amino acids. Germline values: CDR1 SQVTM, CDR2 ANQGSEA. V gave up 0 bases and J gave up 0 bases, with 12 bases separating them. As DNA, the CDR3 is TGCAGCGTTGAAGATCGGTCCAAGGACTCCTACGAGCAGTACTTC. It specifies CSVEDRSKDSYEQYF.

This chain uses TRBV30 with TRBJ2-1; TRBD2 agrees at 15 bases. Germline V gives CDR1 GTSNPN, CDR2 SVGIG (reference sequence). This CDR3 region has 16 residues. V dropped 1 base and J dropped 5; count of bases not matched to a gene: 3. The CDR3 DNA follows: TGTGCCTGGAGTGGGACTAGCGGGAGGGCCCACAATGAGCAGTTCTTC. Its translation: CAWSGTSGRAHNEQFF.

The rearrangement links TRBV4-1 to TRBJ2-2; 8 bases fit TRBD2. The germline V gene encodes CDR1 MGHRA and CDR2 YSYEKL. This CDR3 comprises 17 residues. The ends lost 0 bases at V and 6 bases at J; junction bases unmatched: 9. CDR3: CASSQDLAGGFAGELFF. As DNA, the CDR3 is TGCGCCAGCAGCCAAGATCTGGCGGGGGGCTTTGCCGGGGAGCTGTTTTTT.

This sequence joins TRBV15 and TRBJ1-1; 8 bases are shared with TRBD1. This CDR3 region has 16 residues. Germline V CDR1 and CDR2: LNHNV, YYDKDF (reference sequence). The trim removed 5 bases at V and 2 bases at J, leaving 10 bases unmatched. The CDR3 nucleotides are TGTGCCACCAGCCCAGATTGGACAGGGTTTAACACTGAAGCTTTCTTT. This encodes CATSPDWTGFNTEAFF.

J is TRBJ1-2 and V is TRBV5-1; perhaps TRBD1 as D (6 bases). Trimming stripped 4 bases from V and 6 bases from J, with 19 bases between. Germline CDR1 and CDR2: SGHRS and YFSETQ. The CDR3 covers 15 residues. The CDR3 sequence is CASSPTSSDSHGYTF. The DNA for the CDR3 is TGCGCCAGCAGCCCCACGTCGTCGGACAGTCATGGCTACACCTTC.

This sequence joins TRBV5-1 and TRBJ1-4, with 7 nucleotides matching TRBD1. The CDR3 covers 14 residues. J lost 5 bases, V lost 4 bases, and 5 bases had no gene match. Looked up from germline, CDR1 is SGHRS and CDR2 is YFSETQ. The CDR3 here is CASSRGQQNEKLFF. The CDR3 DNA sequence: TGCGCCAGCAGCCGGGGACAGCAGAATGAAAAACTGTTTTTT.